The 24 T cell receptor beta chains presented below share a single source sample, sequenced in a study of radiation and T cells in renal cell carcinoma. Generated by immunoSEQ multiplex PCR, the TCRdb table keeps only in-frame clones and is missing some. The profile shows roughly 130,000 clones, 70% to 90% of them singletons. Time point noted: blood 2 weeks post-SBRT. The sample's treatment: 15 Gy SBRT to primary tumor, nephrectomy 4 weeks later. Sequenced material: blood, taken from a patient whose treatment included radiotherapy and nephrectomy. These receptors were taken from a woman aged 55-69 years with renal cell carcinoma.

V gene TRBV5-1 combines with J gene TRBJ2-7; D ambiguous. Germline lookup yields CDR1 SGHRS and CDR2 YFSETQ. Trimming cost V 4 bases and J 0 bases, with 8 bases left between them. CDR3 length: 13 residues. The CDR3 DNA reads as TGCGCCAGCAGCCCCGCTTTCTCCTACGAGCAGTACTTC. This translates into CASSPAFSYEQYF.

The chain couples TRBV5-1 to TRBJ2-5; the D call may be TRBD1 or TRBD2 (6 bases each). The CDR3 has 17 residues. With 5 bases removed from V and 1 base from J, the gap between germline ends came to 21 bases. The germline V gene encodes CDR1 SGHRS and CDR2 YFSETQ. The CDR3 DNA is TGCGCCAGCAGTAAACCCACCGGGGGCCGCTCCCAAGAGACCCAGTACTTC. It yields the protein CASSKPTGGRSQETQYF.

This clone was seen a handful of times. The V gene is TRBV19, the J gene TRBJ1-5; a weak D match, TRBD1 (5 bases). CDR3 length equals 15 residues. The germline gives CDR1 LNHDA, CDR2 SQIVND (reference sequence). Trimming shortened V by 10 bases and J by 1 base, and 17 bases separated the two germline ends. The CDR3 sequence: CATARSGSSNQPQHF. The CDR3 DNA sequence: TGTGCCACCGCTCGATCAGGGTCAAGCAATCAGCCCCAGCATTTT.

The chain links TRBV6-5 to TRBJ2-1; the D is unclear. The length of the CDR3 is 15 residues. V lost 5 bases, J lost 0 bases, and 11 bases lay in between. Per germline, CDR1 MNHEY and CDR2 SVGAGI. The CDR3 region has the DNA TGTGCCAGCAGTCTTACACCGAGCTCCTACAATGAGCAGTTCTTC. This gives the protein CASSLTPSSYNEQFF.

The rearrangement uses TRBV20-1 and TRBJ2-2; perhaps TRBD1 as D (6 bases). The germline CDR1 and CDR2 sequences are DFQATT and SNEGSKA (reference sequence). Trimming took off 7 bases at V and 9 bases at J, with 12 bases between the two ends. The CDR3 covers 11 residues. In nucleotides, the CDR3 is TGCAGTGTCCAGGGGCTCCGGGAGCTGTTTTTT. This sequence encodes CSVQGLRELFF.

V usage is TRBV7-2 and J usage is TRBJ2-2; D remains unclear. The germline V and J ends were trimmed by 1 base and 7 bases, with 13 bases remaining between them. The length of the CDR3 is 15 residues. CDR1 and CDR2 from the germline V gene are SGHTA and FQGNSA. CDR3 bases: TGTGCCAGCAGCTTAGGATGGGCAAAGGGCGGGGAGCTGTTTTTT. Residues: CASSLGWAKGGELFF.

This clone was seen a handful of times. This chain links TRBV2 with TRBJ1-6; no reliable D call. Trimming left V 7 bases short and J 5 bases short, with 12 bases between. Per germline, CDR1 SNHLY and CDR2 FYNNEI. The CDR3 runs 14 residues. CDR3 protein: CASIRIRNNSPLHF. In DNA form, the CDR3 reads TGTGCCAGCATACGAATAAGGAATAATTCACCCCTCCACTTT.

V usage is TRBV9 and J usage is TRBJ2-3; 8 positions agree with TRBD2. Trimming took 4 bases from V and 0 from J; bases not matched to a gene: 7. The CDR3 contains 16 residues. Germline-derived CDR1 and CDR2 are SGDLS and YYNGEE. In DNA, the CDR3 is TGTGCCAGCAGCCGGATCAAGCGGGAGAGCACAGATACGCAGTATTTT. Translated: CASSRIKRESTDTQYF.

The chain couples TRBV25-1 to TRBJ2-7; D ambiguous. The CDR3 spans 11 residues. In germline, CDR1 is MGHDK, CDR2 SYGVNS. The germline V and J ends were trimmed by 2 bases and 4 bases, with 3 bases remaining between them. CDR3 DNA: TGTGCCAGCAGTGAAAAATACGAGCAGTACTTC. It encodes CASSEKYEQYF.

This sequence joins TRBV28 and TRBJ2-7, with no clear D. With 4 bases removed from V and 4 bases from J, the gap between germline ends came to 20 bases. CDR3 length: 16 residues. Germline V gene lookup returns CDR1 MDHEN and CDR2 SYDVKM. CDR3 in amino acids: CASSSPADTTTYEQYF. CDR3 DNA: TGTGCCAGCAGTTCGCCCGCCGACACGACGACGTACGAGCAGTACTTC.

DNA of the CDR3: TGTGCCAGCGGAGGGGATAGCGGGGCCTACGAGCAGTACTTC. Translation: CASGGDSGAYEQYF. The chain carries TRBV27 and TRBJ2-7; 8 positions agree with TRBD2. CDR1 is MNHEY, CDR2 SMNVEV, per germline (reference sequence). This CDR3 region has 14 residues. With 8 bases clipped from V and 2 bases from J, the junction kept 8 bases outside the gene matches.

This clone has only a few counts. The genes are TRBV9 and TRBJ2-7; D not certain. V lost 1 base, J lost 1 base, and 15 bases lay in between. CDR1 is SGDLS and CDR2 is YYNGEE in the germline V gene. The CDR3 runs 16 residues. The chain's CDR3 is CASSVSPISRSYEQYF. The CDR3, as DNA: TGTGCCAGCAGCGTATCCCCGATATCAAGGTCCTACGAGCAGTACTTC.

This clone has just a few counts. The J gene is TRBJ2-2, the V gene TRBV2; TRBD1 matches 9 bases. The CDR3 runs to 17 residues. V lost 8 bases to trimming and J lost 6 bases; unmatched junction nucleotides: 16. The germline CDR1 and CDR2 sequences are SNHLY and FYNNEI. The CDR3 bases are TGTGCCAGCCTTCGTCCGGGACAGGGTGGGTTGTCCGGGGAGCTGTTTTTT. Its protein product is CASLRPGQGGLSGELFF.

The V and J genes are TRBV6-1 and TRBJ1-1; unclear D gene. The CDR3 has 13 residues. V lost 8 bases, J lost 4 bases, and 14 bases lay in between. Germline CDR1 reads MNHNS; CDR2 reads SASEGT. The CDR3 DNA sequence: TGTGCCAGCTCGTCGGGTCCCGGCACTGAAGCTTTCTTT. Translated, it gives CASSSGPGTEAFF.

In nucleotides, the CDR3 is TGTGCCAGTAGTCCGATCACAGGGGCCTGGGAGACCCAGTACTTC. Its protein product is CASSPITGAWETQYF. This chain joins TRBV19 and TRBJ2-5; 7 bases fit TRBD1. V lost 5 bases, J lost 5 bases, and 11 bases stayed unmatched. The CDR3 runs 15 residues. The V gene's germline CDR1 is LNHDA and CDR2 SQIVND (reference sequence).

The J gene is TRBJ2-7, the V gene TRBV5-1; 7 bases are shared with TRBD1. Germline CDR1 SGHRS, CDR2 YFSETQ. CDR3 length equals 14 residues. V gave up 4 bases and J gave up 5 bases; unmatched junction bases: 9. The CDR3 nucleotides are TGCGCCAGCAGCCCTCAGGACAGGACCCACGAGCAGTACTTC. It specifies CASSPQDRTHEQYF.

The chain employs TRBV6-5 and TRBJ2-3; 8 bases fit TRBD2. The CDR3 is 16 amino acids. Germline CDR1 is MNHEY and CDR2 is SVGAGI. Trimming took 2 bases from V and 0 from J; bases not matched to a gene: 4. The chain's CDR3 is CASSYVGGGSTDTQYF. CDR3 bases: TGTGCCAGCAGTTACGTCGGGGGGGGAAGCACAGATACGCAGTATTTT.

The chain carries TRBV4-2 and TRBJ1-1, with TRBD1 as a possible D gene (5 bases). Germline V lookup: CDR1 LGHNA, CDR2 YNFKEQ. V lost 2 bases, J lost 0 bases, and 13 bases lay in between. The CDR3 covers 16 residues. DNA of the CDR3: TGTGCCAGCAGCCAAAGGGATCTGGGGCTGAACACTGAAGCTTTCTTT. This codes for CASSQRDLGLNTEAFF.

V usage is TRBV5-1 and J usage is TRBJ1-2, with D tentatively TRBD1 (6 bases). The CDR3 is 16 residues long. V lost 6 bases, J lost 6 bases, and 24 bases lay in between. Germline V gene lookup returns CDR1 SGHRS and CDR2 YFSETQ. The CDR3 DNA reads TGCGCCAGCACCCCCGGAGGGGGGGAGGGTATCAATGGCTACACCTTC. It encodes CASTPGGGEGINGYTF.

The V call is TRBV30, the J call TRBJ2-6, with 9 bases that match TRBD2. The CDR3 contains 19 residues. J gave up 0 bases and V 5 bases, and 14 bases lay outside the gene matches. The V gene's germline CDR1 is GTSNPN and CDR2 SVGIG (reference sequence). DNA of the CDR3: TGTGCCTGGCTACCCAAGGGCTATAGCGGGAGCTCTGGGGCCAACGTCCTGACTTTC. Protein product: CAWLPKGYSGSSGANVLTF.

The chain employs TRBV6-1 and TRBJ1-5; 9 nucleotides agree with TRBD1. From germline, CDR1 is MNHNS and CDR2 SASEGT. The CDR3 totals 14 residues. V shed 6 bases, J shed 5 bases, and the junction held 5 bases outside the gene matches. The DNA of the CDR3 is TGTGCCAGCAGCACTACAGGGGGCTATCAGCCCCAGCATTTT. Translation gives CASSTTGGYQPQHF.

The genes are TRBV28 and TRBJ1-2; D is uncertain. The CDR3 covers 14 residues. Trimming cost V 5 bases and J 5 bases, with 15 bases left between them. CDR1 MDHEN and CDR2 SYDVKM come from the germline V gene. Here the CDR3 reads CASSASDWRYGYTF. The CDR3 region has the DNA TGTGCCAGCAGTGCCTCAGACTGGCGTTATGGCTACACCTTC.

The V gene is TRBV6-5, the J gene TRBJ1-5; a weak D match, TRBD1 (5 bases). Germline V gene lookup returns CDR1 MNHEY and CDR2 SVGAGI. The length of the CDR3 is 15 residues. V lost 5 bases, J lost 5 bases, and 16 bases lay in between. CDR3: CASSHDSSFYQPQHF. CDR3 bases: TGTGCCAGCAGTCACGACAGTTCTTTTTATCAGCCCCAGCATTTT.

This chain uses TRBV7-6 with TRBJ1-4, with D maybe TRBD1 (6 bases). V dropped 5 bases and J dropped 3 bases, with 10 bases sitting between them. From germline, CDR1 is SGHVS and CDR2 FNYEAQ. There are 14 residues in the CDR3. CDR3 coding DNA: TGTGCCAGCAGCCCCCGACAGGCTAATGAAAAACTGTTTTTT. Amino acid sequence: CASSPRQANEKLFF.